Detailed here is one T cell receptor beta chain. As yet, its antigen is unknown. Arm-PCR of CDR3 regions with iRepertoire HTBI primers generated TCR beta libraries. TCRdb used MiXCR to reprocess the multiplex PCR reads, holding one entry per CDR3 protein. The sample consists of about 340,000 distinct CDR3 sequences, around a fifth of them appearing once. This sample was included in a study of regulatory T cells in long-lasting Graves disease. Study-wide points: Whereas 1,000 or so public clonotypes were shared by new patients, persistent patients shared more, at roughly 2,500. Few sampled subjects may have lowered accuracy.

The germline V gene encodes CDR1 MGHRA and CDR2 YSYEKL. With 4 bases clipped from V and 6 bases from J, the junction kept 9 bases outside the gene matches. The CDR3 covers 15 residues. This sample's time point: persistent/refractory GD, antithyroid drugs over 5 years with positive TRAb. The TCR library was prepared using RNA isolated from PBMCs. This chain connects TRBV4-1 to TRBJ2-1; the match to TRBD1 covers 7 bases. This TCR was recovered from a female donor with Graves disease. Here the sequenced sample was peripheral blood mononuclear cells (PBMCs), taken when the disease was refractory, from a patient treated with antithyroid drugs. The CDR3 sequence: CASSLLTGFSNEQFF. The CDR3, as DNA: TGCGCCAGCAGCCTTCTGACAGGGTTCAGCAATGAGCAGTTCTTC.